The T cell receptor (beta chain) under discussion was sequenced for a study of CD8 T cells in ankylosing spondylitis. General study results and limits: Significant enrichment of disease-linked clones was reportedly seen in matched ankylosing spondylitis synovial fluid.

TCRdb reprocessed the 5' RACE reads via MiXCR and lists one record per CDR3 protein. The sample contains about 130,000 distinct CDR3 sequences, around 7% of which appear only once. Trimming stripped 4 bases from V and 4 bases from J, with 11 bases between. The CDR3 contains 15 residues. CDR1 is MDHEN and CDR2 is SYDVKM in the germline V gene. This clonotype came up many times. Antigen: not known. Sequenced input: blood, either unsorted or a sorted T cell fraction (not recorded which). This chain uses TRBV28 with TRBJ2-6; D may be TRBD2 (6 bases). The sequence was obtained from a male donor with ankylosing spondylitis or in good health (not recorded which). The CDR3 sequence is CASSSGGSGANVLTF. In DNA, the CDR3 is TGTGCCAGCAGTTCCGGAGGGTCCGGGGCCAACGTCCTGACTTTC.